This note documents a single T cell receptor beta chain sequence. Antigen unknown. This entry is derived from a study of immune cell composition in non-small cell lung cancer. TCRdb's copy holds only in-frame clones and misses some; the assay was immunoSEQ multiplex PCR. Of some 5,100 clones detected, roughly 80% appear once; the ten largest clones hold roughly a fifth. Overall study findings and caveats: Tumour-reactive clones were not shown to match dominant in vivo tumour clones. Tumour-associated clones >0.5% occurred in roughly 30% of adenocarcinomas, about three quarters of squamous. Lung squamous cell carcinoma tumours had significantly higher top 10 clone scores and productive clonality than lung adenocarcinoma.

The sequencing input was lung tumor tissue. The clonotype originates from a human donor with non-small cell lung cancer.

CDR3 protein: CASLAARTGEETQYF. CDR3 nucleotide sequence: TGTGCCAGTCTGGCGGCGCGGACAGGGGAAGAGACCCAGTACTTC. This sequence joins TRBV6-1 and TRBJ2-5, with 9 nucleotides matching TRBD1. With 9 bases clipped from V and 3 bases from J, the junction kept 11 bases outside the gene matches. In germline, CDR1 is MNHNS, CDR2 SASEGT. The CDR3 is made up of 15 amino acids.